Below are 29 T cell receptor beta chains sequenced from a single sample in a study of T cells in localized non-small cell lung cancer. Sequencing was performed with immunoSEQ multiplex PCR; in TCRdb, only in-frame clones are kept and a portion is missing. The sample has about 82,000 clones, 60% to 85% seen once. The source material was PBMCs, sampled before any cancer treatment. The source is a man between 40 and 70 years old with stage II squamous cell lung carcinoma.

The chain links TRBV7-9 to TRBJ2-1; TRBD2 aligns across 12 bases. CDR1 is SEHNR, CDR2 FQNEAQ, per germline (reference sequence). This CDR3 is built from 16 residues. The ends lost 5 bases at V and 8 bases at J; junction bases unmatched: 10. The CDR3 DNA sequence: TGTGCCAGCAGCCCCCTAGCGGGAGGGGCCCAGTATGAGCAGTTCTTC. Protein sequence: CASSPLAGGAQYEQFF. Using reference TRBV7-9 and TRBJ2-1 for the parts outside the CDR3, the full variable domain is DTGVSQNPRHKITKRGQNVTFRCDPISEHNRLYWYRQTLGQGPEFLTYFQNEAQLEKSRLLSDRFSAERPKGSFSTLEIQRTEQGDSAMYLCASSPLAGGAQYEQFFGPGTRLTVL.

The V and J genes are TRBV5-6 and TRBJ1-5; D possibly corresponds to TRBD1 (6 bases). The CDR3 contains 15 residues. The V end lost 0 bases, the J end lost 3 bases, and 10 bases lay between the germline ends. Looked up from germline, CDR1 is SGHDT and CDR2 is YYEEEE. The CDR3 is CASSLATGHNQPQHF. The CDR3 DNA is TGTGCCAGCAGCTTGGCGACAGGTCACAATCAGCCCCAGCATTTT.

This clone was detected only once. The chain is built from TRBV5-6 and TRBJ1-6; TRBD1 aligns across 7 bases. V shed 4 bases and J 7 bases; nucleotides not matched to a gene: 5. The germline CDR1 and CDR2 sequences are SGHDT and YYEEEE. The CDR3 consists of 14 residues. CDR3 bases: TGTGCCAGCAGCCAGGGACAGAAAAATTCACCCCTCCACTTT. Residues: CASSQGQKNSPLHF.

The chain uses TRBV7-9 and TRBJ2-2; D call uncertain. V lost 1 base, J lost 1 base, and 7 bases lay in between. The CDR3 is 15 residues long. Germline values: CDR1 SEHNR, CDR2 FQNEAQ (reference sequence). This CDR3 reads CASSLDHQNTGELFF. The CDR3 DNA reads TGTGCCAGCAGCTTAGATCACCAGAACACCGGGGAGCTGTTTTTT.

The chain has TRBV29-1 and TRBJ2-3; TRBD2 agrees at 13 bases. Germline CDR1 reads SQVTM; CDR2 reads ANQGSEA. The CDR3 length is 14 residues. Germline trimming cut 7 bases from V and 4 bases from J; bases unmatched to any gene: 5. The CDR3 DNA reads TGCAGCGGAACTAGCGGGGGGGCAGCAGATACGCAGTATTTT. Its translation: CSGTSGGAADTQYF.

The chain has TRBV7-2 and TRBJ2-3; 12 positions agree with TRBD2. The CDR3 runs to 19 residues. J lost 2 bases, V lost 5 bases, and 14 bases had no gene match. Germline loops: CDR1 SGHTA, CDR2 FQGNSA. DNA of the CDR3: TGTGCCAGCAGCCGGCCACGGCGGACTAGCGGGACGCCCACAGATACGCAGTATTTT. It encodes CASSRPRRTSGTPTDTQYF.

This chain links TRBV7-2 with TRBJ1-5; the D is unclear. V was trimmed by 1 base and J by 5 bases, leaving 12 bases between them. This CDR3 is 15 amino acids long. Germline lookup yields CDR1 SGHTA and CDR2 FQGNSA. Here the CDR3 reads CASSLVSGVYQPQHF. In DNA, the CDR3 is TGTGCCAGCAGCTTAGTCTCAGGAGTTTATCAGCCCCAGCATTTT.

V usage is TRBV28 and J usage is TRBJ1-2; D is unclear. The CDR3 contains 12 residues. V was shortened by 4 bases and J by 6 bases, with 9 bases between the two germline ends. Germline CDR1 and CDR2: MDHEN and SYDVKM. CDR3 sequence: CASSSLFDGYTF. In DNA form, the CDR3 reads TGTGCCAGCAGTTCCCTTTTTGATGGCTACACCTTC.

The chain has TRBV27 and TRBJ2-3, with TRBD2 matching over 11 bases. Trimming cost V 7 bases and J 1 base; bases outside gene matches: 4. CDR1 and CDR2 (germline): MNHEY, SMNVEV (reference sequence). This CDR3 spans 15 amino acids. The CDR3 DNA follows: TGTGCCAGCACCCCGGGACTAGCGGGCACAGATACGCAGTATTTT. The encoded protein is CASTPGLAGTDTQYF.

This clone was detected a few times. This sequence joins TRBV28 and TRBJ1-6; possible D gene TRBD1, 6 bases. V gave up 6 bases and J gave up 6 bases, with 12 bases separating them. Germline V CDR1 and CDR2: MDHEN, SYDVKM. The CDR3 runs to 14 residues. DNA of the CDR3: TGTGCCAGCAGGGCCGGGACAAGTAATTCACCCCTCCACTTT. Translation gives CASRAGTSNSPLHF.

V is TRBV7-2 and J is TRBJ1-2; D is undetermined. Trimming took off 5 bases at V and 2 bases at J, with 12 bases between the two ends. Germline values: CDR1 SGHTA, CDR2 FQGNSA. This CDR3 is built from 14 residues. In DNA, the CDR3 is TGTGCCAGCAGCCCCCCCGGTCCCAACTATGGCTACACCTTC. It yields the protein CASSPPGPNYGYTF.

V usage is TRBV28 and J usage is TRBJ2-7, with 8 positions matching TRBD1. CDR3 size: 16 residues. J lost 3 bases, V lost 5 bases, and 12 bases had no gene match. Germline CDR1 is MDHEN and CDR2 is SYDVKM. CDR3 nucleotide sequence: TGTGCCAGCAGTCCTCGGACAGGGTCGGGGATCTACGAGCAGTACTTC. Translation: CASSPRTGSGIYEQYF.

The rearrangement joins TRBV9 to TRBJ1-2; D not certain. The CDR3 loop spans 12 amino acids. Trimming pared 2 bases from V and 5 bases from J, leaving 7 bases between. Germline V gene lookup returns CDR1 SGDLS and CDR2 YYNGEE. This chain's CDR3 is CASSVTGYGYTF. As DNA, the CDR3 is TGTGCCAGCAGCGTGACGGGATATGGCTACACCTTC.

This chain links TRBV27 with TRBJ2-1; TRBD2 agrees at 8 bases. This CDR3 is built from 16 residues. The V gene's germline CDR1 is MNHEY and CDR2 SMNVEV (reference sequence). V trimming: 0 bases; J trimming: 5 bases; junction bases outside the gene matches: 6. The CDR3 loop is CASSLSPGRVHNEQFF. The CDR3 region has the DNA TGTGCCAGCAGTTTATCGCCCGGGAGGGTTCACAATGAGCAGTTCTTC.

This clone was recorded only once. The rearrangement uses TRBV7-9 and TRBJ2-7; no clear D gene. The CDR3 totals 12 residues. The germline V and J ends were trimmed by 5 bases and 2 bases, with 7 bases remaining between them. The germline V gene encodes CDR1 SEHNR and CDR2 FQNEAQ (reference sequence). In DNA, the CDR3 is TGTGCCAGCAGCAGTGTAACCTACGAGCAGTACTTC. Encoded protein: CASSSVTYEQYF.

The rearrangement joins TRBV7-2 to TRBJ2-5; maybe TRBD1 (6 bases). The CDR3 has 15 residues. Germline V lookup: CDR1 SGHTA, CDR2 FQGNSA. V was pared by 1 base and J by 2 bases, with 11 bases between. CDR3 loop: CASSLGTVIQETQYF. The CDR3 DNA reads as TGTGCCAGCAGCTTAGGGACAGTTATACAAGAGACCCAGTACTTC.

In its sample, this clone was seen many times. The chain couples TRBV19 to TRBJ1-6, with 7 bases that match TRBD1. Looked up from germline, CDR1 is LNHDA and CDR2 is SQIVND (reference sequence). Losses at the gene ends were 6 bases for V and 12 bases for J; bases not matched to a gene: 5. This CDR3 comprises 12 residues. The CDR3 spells CASSRTGGPLHF. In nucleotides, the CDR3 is TGTGCCAGTAGCCGGACAGGAGGACCCCTCCACTTT.

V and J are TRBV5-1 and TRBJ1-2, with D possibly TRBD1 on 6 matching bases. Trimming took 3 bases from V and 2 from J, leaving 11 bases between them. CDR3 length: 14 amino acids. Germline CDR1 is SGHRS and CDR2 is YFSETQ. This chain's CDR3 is CASSSGQNNYGYTF. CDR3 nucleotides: TGCGCCAGCAGCTCTGGACAGAACAACTATGGCTACACCTTC.

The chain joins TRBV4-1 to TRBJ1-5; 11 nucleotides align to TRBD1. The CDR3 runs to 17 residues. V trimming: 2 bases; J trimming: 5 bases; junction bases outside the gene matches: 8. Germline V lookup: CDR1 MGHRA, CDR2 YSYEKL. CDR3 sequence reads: CASSQSGGTGGDQPQHF. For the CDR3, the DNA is TGCGCCAGCAGCCAATCTGGCGGGACAGGGGGGGATCAGCCCCAGCATTTT.

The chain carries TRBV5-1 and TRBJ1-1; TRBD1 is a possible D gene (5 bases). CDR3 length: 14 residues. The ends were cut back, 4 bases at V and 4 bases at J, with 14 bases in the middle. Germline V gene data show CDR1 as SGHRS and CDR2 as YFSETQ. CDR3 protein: CASSPWGGITEAFF. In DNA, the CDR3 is TGCGCCAGCAGCCCCTGGGGGGGGATCACTGAAGCTTTCTTT.

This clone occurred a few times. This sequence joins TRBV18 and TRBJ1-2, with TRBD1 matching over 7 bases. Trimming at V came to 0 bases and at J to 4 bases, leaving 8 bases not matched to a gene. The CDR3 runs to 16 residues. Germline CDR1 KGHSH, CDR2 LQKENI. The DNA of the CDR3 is TGTGCCAGCTCACCACCGGGCAGGGGGAAGTTCTATGGCTACACCTTC. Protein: CASSPPGRGKFYGYTF.

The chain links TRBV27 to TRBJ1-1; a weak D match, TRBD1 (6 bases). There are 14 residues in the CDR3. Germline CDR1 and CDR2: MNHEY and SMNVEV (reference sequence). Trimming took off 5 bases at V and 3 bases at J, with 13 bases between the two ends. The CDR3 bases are TGTGCCAGCAGTGTACAGGGTGCGTACACTGAAGCTTTCTTT. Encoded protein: CASSVQGAYTEAFF.

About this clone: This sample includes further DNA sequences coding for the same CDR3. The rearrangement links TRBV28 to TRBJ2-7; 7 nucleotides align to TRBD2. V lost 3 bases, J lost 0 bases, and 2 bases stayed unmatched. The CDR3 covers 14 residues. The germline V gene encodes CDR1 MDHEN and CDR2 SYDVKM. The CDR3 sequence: CASSFGGSSYEQYF. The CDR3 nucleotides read TGTGCCAGCAGTTTCGGCGGGAGCTCCTACGAGCAGTACTTC.

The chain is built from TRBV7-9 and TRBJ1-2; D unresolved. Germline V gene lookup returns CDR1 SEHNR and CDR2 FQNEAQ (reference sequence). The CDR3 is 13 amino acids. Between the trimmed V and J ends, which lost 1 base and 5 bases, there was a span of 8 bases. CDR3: CASSLGVMYGYTF. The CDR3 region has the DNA TGTGCCAGCAGCTTAGGGGTTATGTATGGCTACACCTTC. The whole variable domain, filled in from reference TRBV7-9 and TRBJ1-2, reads DTGVSQNPRHKITKRGQNVTFRCDPISEHNRLYWYRQTLGQGPEFLTYFQNEAQLEKSRLLSDRFSAERPKGSFSTLEIQRTEQGDSAMYLCASSLGVMYGYTFGSGTRLTVV.

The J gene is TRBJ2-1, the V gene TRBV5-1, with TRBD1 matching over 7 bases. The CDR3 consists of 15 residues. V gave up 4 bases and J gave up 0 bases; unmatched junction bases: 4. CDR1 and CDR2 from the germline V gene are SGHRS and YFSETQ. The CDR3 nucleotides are TGCGCCAGCAGCCTACAGGGGCTCTCCTACAATGAGCAGTTCTTC. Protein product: CASSLQGLSYNEQFF.

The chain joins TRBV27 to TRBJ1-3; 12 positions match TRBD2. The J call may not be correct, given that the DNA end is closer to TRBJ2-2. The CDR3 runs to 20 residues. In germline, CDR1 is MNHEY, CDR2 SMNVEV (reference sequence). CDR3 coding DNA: TGTGCCAGCAGTTTATCAGGGACTAGCGGGCCTCTCGCGAACACCGGGGAGCTGTTTTTT. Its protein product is CASSLSGTSGPLANTGELFF.

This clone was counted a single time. CDR3 sequence reads: CASSRFRENTGELFF. The CDR3 DNA reads as TGTGCCAGCAGTCGTTTCAGGGAGAACACCGGGGAGCTGTTTTTT. V is TRBV6-1 and J is TRBJ2-2; D possibly corresponds to TRBD1 (5 bases). Trimming removed 5 bases from V and 1 base from J, with 11 bases in between. Looked up from germline, CDR1 is MNHNS and CDR2 is SASEGT. This CDR3 is built from 15 residues.

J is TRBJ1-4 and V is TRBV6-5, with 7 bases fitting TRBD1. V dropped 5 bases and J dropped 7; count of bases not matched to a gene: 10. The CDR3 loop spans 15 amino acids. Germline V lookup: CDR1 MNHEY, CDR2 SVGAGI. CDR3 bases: TGTGCCAGCAGTGGCGACAGGGCCAGGAGTGAAAAACTGTTTTTT. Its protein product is CASSGDRARSEKLFF.

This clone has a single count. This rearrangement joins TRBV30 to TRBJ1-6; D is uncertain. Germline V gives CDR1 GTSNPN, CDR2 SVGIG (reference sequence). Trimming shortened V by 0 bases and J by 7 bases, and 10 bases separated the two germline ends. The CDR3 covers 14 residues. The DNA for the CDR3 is TGTGCCTGGAGTGTATTGACGGGGAATTCACCCCTCCACTTT. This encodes CAWSVLTGNSPLHF.